These T cell receptor beta chains were read from a single sample in a study of T cell repertoires in cytomegalovirus infection. No cognate antigen is known for these TCRs. TCRdb recomputed calls from the reads with MiXCR, one row per CDR3 protein. The table shows about 830,000 distinct CDR3 sequences, with 32% occurring only once. Source: cultured CD8+ T cells from PBMCs, taken from culture after CMV antigen stimulation. The receptor set was obtained from a human donor in good health (CMV status not recorded). Some clones in this sample may be carry-over from other donors' samples. Both conserved end residues are part of each CDR3. Fields, in order: J gene, CDR3 length, V gene, clone size, D gene, CDR3 DNA, CDR3 protein. A D gene is named only where the DNA matches it firmly. Part of the rows lack a size; the others show once, few, many or a class for expanded clones.

j_gene: TRBJ2-7
len: 17
v_gene: TRBV29-1
abundance: NA
d_gene: TRBD2
CDR3nt: TGCAGCGTTGCGGGGGGGCGGGAGGGACGAACCTCCTACGAGCAGTACTTC
CDR3aa: CSVAGGREGRTSYEQYF

j_gene: TRBJ1-3
len: 14
v_gene: TRBV6-2/TRBV6-3
abundance: once
d_gene: TRBD1
CDR3nt: TGTGCCAGCACCTCCGGGACAGGCAAACGTACCATATATTTT
CDR3aa: CASTSGTGKRTIYF

j_gene: TRBJ1-4
len: 16
v_gene: TRBV9
abundance: NA
d_gene: TRBD1
CDR3nt: TGTGCCAGCAGCGGTCGGGACAGCCTTTTCGTTGAAAAACTGTTTTTT
CDR3aa: CASSGRDSLFVEKLFF

j_gene: TRBJ1-1
len: 14
v_gene: TRBV7-2
abundance: NA
d_gene: NA
CDR3nt: TGTGCCAGCAGCTCCCTCGACAGCTACACTGAAGCTTTCTTT
CDR3aa: CASSSLDSYTEAFF

j_gene: TRBJ2-1
len: 16
v_gene: TRBV6-2/TRBV6-3
abundance: few
d_gene: TRBD1
CDR3nt: TGTGCCAGCAGTCCCACTACGGGACAGGGGTTTAATGAGCAGTTCTTC
CDR3aa: CASSPTTGQGFNEQFF

j_gene: TRBJ2-3
len: 16
v_gene: TRBV6-2/TRBV6-3
abundance: few
d_gene: NA
CDR3nt: TGTGCCAGCAGTTACTCGTCTAAGGAGTACACAGATACGCAGTATTTT
CDR3aa: CASSYSSKEYTDTQYF

j_gene: TRBJ1-4
len: 16
v_gene: TRBV7-2
abundance: few
d_gene: TRBD1
CDR3nt: TGTGCCAGCAGCTTAGACGACAGGGGATTTAATGAAAAACTGTTTTTT
CDR3aa: CASSLDDRGFNEKLFF

j_gene: TRBJ2-1
len: 15
v_gene: TRBV6-1
abundance: many
d_gene: NA
CDR3nt: TGTGCCAGCAGGAGCCGAAGTATCTCCTACAATGAGCAGTTCTTC
CDR3aa: CASRSRSISYNEQFF

j_gene: TRBJ1-5
len: 14
v_gene: TRBV12-3/TRBV12-4
abundance: NA
d_gene: NA
CDR3nt: TGTGCCAGCAGTTTAGGAGACGCAATCCAGCCCCAGCATTTT
CDR3aa: CASSLGDAIQPQHF

j_gene: TRBJ2-7
len: 15
v_gene: TRBV5-4
abundance: NA
d_gene: NA
CDR3nt: TGTGCCAGCAGCTTGGAACCGGAAAACTCCTACGAGCAGTACTTC
CDR3aa: CASSLEPENSYEQYF

j_gene: TRBJ2-1
len: 14
v_gene: TRBV10-3
abundance: NA
d_gene: TRBD2
CDR3nt: TGTGCCACAACTAGCGGGGGTTCCTACAATGAGCAGTTCTTC
CDR3aa: CATTSGGSYNEQFF

j_gene: TRBJ1-2
len: 15
v_gene: TRBV7-9
abundance: NA
d_gene: TRBD1
CDR3nt: TGTGCCAGCAGCTTACTCTACGACAGGGGCTATGGCTACACCTTC
CDR3aa: CASSLLYDRGYGYTF

j_gene: TRBJ2-1
len: 16
v_gene: TRBV27
abundance: NA
d_gene: TRBD1
CDR3nt: TGTGCCAGCTTGCCCGGGACAGGGGTTGGGTACAATGAGCAGTTCTTC
CDR3aa: CASLPGTGVGYNEQFF

j_gene: TRBJ1-2
len: 12
v_gene: TRBV6-1
abundance: NA
d_gene: TRBD1
CDR3nt: TGTGCCACCCTCCAGGGGGCGAATGGCTACACCTTC
CDR3aa: CATLQGANGYTF

j_gene: TRBJ1-5
len: 16
v_gene: TRBV6-6
abundance: many
d_gene: TRBD1
CDR3nt: TGTGCCAGCACTCGTCGGACAGGGGGTGGTGATCAGCCCCAGCATTTT
CDR3aa: CASTRRTGGGDQPQHF

j_gene: TRBJ2-1
len: 12
v_gene: TRBV25-1
abundance: NA
d_gene: NA
CDR3nt: TGTGCCAGCAGTGCCAGGGGATCTGAGCAGTTCTTC
CDR3aa: CASSARGSEQFF

j_gene: TRBJ1-2
len: 14
v_gene: TRBV12-3/TRBV12-4
abundance: NA
d_gene: TRBD1
CDR3nt: TGTGCCAGCAGTTTCGGACAGGGAAGTTATGGCTACACCTTC
CDR3aa: CASSFGQGSYGYTF

j_gene: TRBJ2-2
len: 13
v_gene: TRBV19
abundance: NA
d_gene: NA
CDR3nt: TGTGCCAGTAGAGGCACACACACCGGGGAGCTGTTTTTT
CDR3aa: CASRGTHTGELFF

j_gene: TRBJ1-2
len: 17
v_gene: TRBV7-8
abundance: NA
d_gene: TRBD1
CDR3nt: TGTACCAGCAGCTTAGCCCTCAGGGGGGGGTCTAACTATGGCTACACCTTC
CDR3aa: CTSSLALRGGSNYGYTF

j_gene: TRBJ2-3
len: 16
v_gene: TRBV25-1
abundance: few
d_gene: TRBD2
CDR3nt: TGTGCCAGCAGTTCCCCACCGGGGGGTCGAGGAGATACGCAGTATTTT
CDR3aa: CASSSPPGGRGDTQYF

j_gene: TRBJ2-6
len: 15
v_gene: TRBV28
abundance: NA
d_gene: NA
CDR3nt: TGTGCCAGCAGGGTAGATGCGGCTGGGGCCAACGTCCTGACTTTC
CDR3aa: CASRVDAAGANVLTF

j_gene: TRBJ2-4
len: 12
v_gene: TRBV12-3/TRBV12-4
abundance: NA
d_gene: TRBD1
CDR3nt: TGTGCCAGCAAACAGGGGAAAAACATTCAGTACTTC
CDR3aa: CASKQGKNIQYF

j_gene: TRBJ1-6
len: 13
v_gene: TRBV14
abundance: many
d_gene: NA
CDR3nt: TGTGCCAGCAGCGTGACCGTGAATTCACCCCTCCACTTT
CDR3aa: CASSVTVNSPLHF

j_gene: TRBJ1-4
len: 16
v_gene: TRBV7-9
abundance: few
d_gene: NA
CDR3nt: TGTGCCAGCAGCTTAGCCGGACAGACGGCTAATGAAAAACTGTTTTTT
CDR3aa: CASSLAGQTANEKLFF

j_gene: TRBJ2-7
len: 16
v_gene: TRBV20-1
abundance: NA
d_gene: NA
CDR3nt: TGCAGTGCTAGTCTTAGGGACACGGAGGGCTCCTACGAGCAGTACTTC
CDR3aa: CSASLRDTEGSYEQYF

j_gene: TRBJ1-1
len: 18
v_gene: TRBV7-6
abundance: NA
d_gene: NA
CDR3nt: TGTGCCAGCAGCCGATACCGTAAGACAGACTACGGGGACACTGAAGCTTTCTTT
CDR3aa: CASSRYRKTDYGDTEAFF

j_gene: TRBJ2-1
len: 19
v_gene: TRBV7-9
abundance: NA
d_gene: NA
CDR3nt: TGTGCCAGCAGCTTTATCGCACCTCGGAGGGAGAACCCCTACAATGAGCAGTTCTTC
CDR3aa: CASSFIAPRRENPYNEQFF

j_gene: TRBJ1-1
len: 14
v_gene: TRBV19
abundance: NA
d_gene: NA
CDR3nt: TGTGCCAGTAGTCCTTGGTACGCGAACACTGAAGCTTTCTTT
CDR3aa: CASSPWYANTEAFF

j_gene: TRBJ1-3
len: 16
v_gene: TRBV14
abundance: NA
d_gene: TRBD1
CDR3nt: TGTGCCAGCAGCCTCCTACCCTGGGACAGGAGAAACACCATATATTTT
CDR3aa: CASSLLPWDRRNTIYF

j_gene: TRBJ2-3
len: 14
v_gene: TRBV12-3/TRBV12-4
abundance: NA
d_gene: NA
CDR3nt: TGTGCCAGTCGGAGGGGGCCAAGCATAGATACGCAGTATTTT
CDR3aa: CASRRGPSIDTQYF

j_gene: TRBJ1-1
len: 15
v_gene: TRBV27
abundance: NA
d_gene: NA
CDR3nt: TGTGCCAGCAGTTTAGTTAGGGGATGGGGCACTGAAGCTTTCTTT
CDR3aa: CASSLVRGWGTEAFF

j_gene: TRBJ1-2
len: 13
v_gene: TRBV20-1
abundance: few
d_gene: NA
CDR3nt: TGCAGTGCTGTCCACGTACTAAACTATGGCTACACCTTC
CDR3aa: CSAVHVLNYGYTF

j_gene: TRBJ2-1
len: 13
v_gene: TRBV7-9
abundance: NA
d_gene: TRBD2
CDR3nt: TGTGCCAGCAGCCCTGGGGGGGTTAATGAGCAGTTCTTC
CDR3aa: CASSPGGVNEQFF

j_gene: TRBJ2-5
len: 16
v_gene: TRBV5-1
abundance: NA
d_gene: NA
CDR3nt: TGCGCCAGCAGCTTGGTGGAAACAGGATTCCAAGAGACCCAGTACTTC
CDR3aa: CASSLVETGFQETQYF

j_gene: TRBJ2-3
len: 16
v_gene: TRBV10-3
abundance: NA
d_gene: TRBD2
CDR3nt: TGTGCCATCAGTGACCCACTAGCGGGGTCCACAGATACGCAGTATTTT
CDR3aa: CAISDPLAGSTDTQYF

j_gene: TRBJ2-3
len: 16
v_gene: TRBV3-1
abundance: few
d_gene: NA
CDR3nt: TGTGCCAGCAGCCAAGATTATGGGGGGCGGTCAGATACGCAGTATTTT
CDR3aa: CASSQDYGGRSDTQYF

j_gene: TRBJ1-1
len: 14
v_gene: TRBV15
abundance: few
d_gene: TRBD1
CDR3nt: TGTGCCACCAGCAGGAAACAGGGGCACACTGAAGCTTTCTTT
CDR3aa: CATSRKQGHTEAFF

j_gene: TRBJ1-5
len: 19
v_gene: TRBV10-2
abundance: NA
d_gene: NA
CDR3nt: TGCGCCAGCAGTGAGCCTAGCGGGGGGCCATCCACTAGCACAGATACGCAGCATTTT
CDR3aa: CASSEPSGGPSTSTDTQHF

j_gene: TRBJ2-1
len: 16
v_gene: TRBV7-6
abundance: few
d_gene: NA
CDR3nt: TGTGCCAGCAGACCTGCCTATAGCGGATTCTACAATGAGCAGTTCTTC
CDR3aa: CASRPAYSGFYNEQFF

j_gene: TRBJ1-2
len: 12
v_gene: TRBV12-3/TRBV12-4
abundance: NA
d_gene: NA
CDR3nt: TGTGCCAGCAGTTTAGCTCTGGGGAGCTACACCTTC
CDR3aa: CASSLALGSYTF

j_gene: TRBJ1-5
len: 14
v_gene: TRBV5-6
abundance: few
d_gene: NA
CDR3nt: TGTGCCAGCAGTTGGGGCAGGGGCGATCAGCCCCAGCATTTT
CDR3aa: CASSWGRGDQPQHF

j_gene: TRBJ1-6
len: 15
v_gene: TRBV7-2
abundance: many
d_gene: NA
CDR3nt: TGTGCCAGCAGCCTACACCATGGAAGGGCTTCACCCCTCCACTTT
CDR3aa: CASSLHHGRASPLHF

j_gene: TRBJ2-2
len: 15
v_gene: TRBV6-1
abundance: NA
d_gene: NA
CDR3nt: TGTGCCAGCATTAACCCAGGCCGAGGGGGCGGGGAGCTGTTTTTT
CDR3aa: CASINPGRGGGELFF

j_gene: TRBJ1-2
len: 15
v_gene: TRBV7-3
abundance: few
d_gene: NA
CDR3nt: TGTGCCAGCAGCCCGGAGGGACACGCGCCTTATGGCTACACCTTC
CDR3aa: CASSPEGHAPYGYTF

j_gene: TRBJ1-2
len: 13
v_gene: TRBV29-1
abundance: NA
d_gene: TRBD1
CDR3nt: TGCAGCGTTGAGACAGGGAGTCGCTATGGCTACACCTTC
CDR3aa: CSVETGSRYGYTF

j_gene: TRBJ2-2
len: 16
v_gene: TRBV6-6
abundance: NA
d_gene: NA
CDR3nt: TGTGCCAGCAGTCGCGGTTTGCAGGGGCGAACCGGGGAGCTGTTTTTT
CDR3aa: CASSRGLQGRTGELFF

j_gene: TRBJ2-2
len: 15
v_gene: TRBV27
abundance: NA
d_gene: NA
CDR3nt: TGTGCCAGCAGTTTGACAGGCTGGGGCGCCGGGGAGCTGTTTTTT
CDR3aa: CASSLTGWGAGELFF

j_gene: TRBJ1-5
len: 15
v_gene: TRBV7-8
abundance: many
d_gene: TRBD1
CDR3nt: TGTGCCAGCAGCTTAGTTTACAGGGGAAATCAGCCCCAGCATTTT
CDR3aa: CASSLVYRGNQPQHF

j_gene: TRBJ2-3
len: 17
v_gene: TRBV12-3/TRBV12-4
abundance: few
d_gene: TRBD2
CDR3nt: TGTGCCAGCAGTAGACTAGCGGGGGACGATCGGGCAGATACGCAGTATTTT
CDR3aa: CASSRLAGDDRADTQYF

j_gene: TRBJ1-4
len: 14
v_gene: TRBV12-3/TRBV12-4
abundance: NA
d_gene: NA
CDR3nt: TGTGCCAGCAGTTTTAATGGGACTGGAGAAAAACTGTTTTTT
CDR3aa: CASSFNGTGEKLFF

j_gene: TRBJ1-4
len: 11
v_gene: TRBV2
abundance: NA
d_gene: TRBD1
CDR3nt: TGTGCCAGCAGAGTGGACAGGGAACTGTTTTTT
CDR3aa: CASRVDRELFF

j_gene: TRBJ2-7
len: 14
v_gene: TRBV7-9
abundance: many
d_gene: NA
CDR3nt: TGTGCCAGCAGCCGACTCGAACAGTCCTACGAGCAGTACTTC
CDR3aa: CASSRLEQSYEQYF

j_gene: TRBJ2-2
len: 14
v_gene: TRBV12-3/TRBV12-4
abundance: NA
d_gene: TRBD1
CDR3nt: TGTGCCAGCAGCATAGACAGGGGTACCGGGGAGCTGTTTTTT
CDR3aa: CASSIDRGTGELFF

j_gene: TRBJ2-1
len: 12
v_gene: TRBV6-2/TRBV6-3
abundance: few
d_gene: NA
CDR3nt: TGTGCCAGCGGGTTGACCTACAATGAGCAGTTCTTC
CDR3aa: CASGLTYNEQFF

j_gene: TRBJ1-5
len: 18
v_gene: TRBV4-1
abundance: NA
d_gene: NA
CDR3nt: TGCGCCAGCAGCCAAGCTTCCGCGGGGTTTGGGAGCAATCAGCCCCAGCATTTT
CDR3aa: CASSQASAGFGSNQPQHF

j_gene: TRBJ2-5
len: 13
v_gene: TRBV7-8
abundance: many
d_gene: NA
CDR3nt: TGTGCCAGCTCATACGACAGCCAAGAGACCCAGTACTTC
CDR3aa: CASSYDSQETQYF

j_gene: TRBJ1-1
len: 14
v_gene: TRBV5-4
abundance: few
d_gene: NA
CDR3nt: TGTGCCAGCATCGCGACAGGATCAAAAACTGAAGCTTTCTTT
CDR3aa: CASIATGSKTEAFF

j_gene: TRBJ2-7
len: 13
v_gene: TRBV20-1
abundance: NA
d_gene: NA
CDR3nt: TGCAGTGCTATCCGCCAGGTGGGCTACGAGCAGTACTTC
CDR3aa: CSAIRQVGYEQYF

j_gene: TRBJ1-1
len: 14
v_gene: TRBV9
abundance: NA
d_gene: TRBD1
CDR3nt: TGTGCCAGCAGCGCAGGGGACAGGGTAGCTGAAGCTTTCTTT
CDR3aa: CASSAGDRVAEAFF

j_gene: TRBJ2-1
len: 14
v_gene: TRBV27
abundance: NA
d_gene: TRBD1
CDR3nt: TGTGCCAGCAAGACGACAGGGTCCTACAATGAGCAGTTCTTC
CDR3aa: CASKTTGSYNEQFF